What follows are 11 T cell receptor beta chains derived from one specimen sequenced in a study of shared clonotypes between healthy human individuals. Positively selected for CCR7, the CD45RO-negative cells used as naive CD8 cells excluded terminally differentiated effector memory CD45RA+ cells. Clones were read by immunoSEQ multiplex PCR, and TCRdb kept only the in-frame ones, dropping some. The data show about 2,100,000 clones, 85% to 95% seen once. Sample: naive CD8+ T cells from PBMCs. The source is a man aged 18 to 29 in good health. Some clones in this sample may be carry-over from other donors' samples.

About this clone: This same CDR3 is encoded by further DNA sequences in the sample. The gene calls are TRBV9 and TRBJ1-2; the D gene is possibly TRBD1 (6 bases). This CDR3 has 14 residues. V lost 0 bases and J 3 bases, leaving 9 bases between the germline ends. Germline V lookup: CDR1 SGDLS, CDR2 YYNGEE. CDR3 sequence: CASSVAAGDYGYTF. The CDR3 nucleotides read TGTGCCAGCAGCGTAGCGGCAGGGGACTATGGCTACACCTTC. The whole variable domain, remainder taken from reference TRBV9 and TRBJ1-2, is DSGVTQTPKHLITATGQRVTLRCSPRSGDLSVYWYQQSLDQGLQFLIQYYNGEERAKGNILERFSAQQFPDLHSELNLSSLELGDSALYFCASSVAAGDYGYTFGSGTRLTVV.

V gene TRBV6-5 combines with J gene TRBJ1-1; D is uncertain. Trimming took off 2 bases at V and 1 base at J, with 8 bases between the two ends. Germline CDR1 reads MNHEY; CDR2 reads SVGAGI. This CDR3 region has 14 residues. This chain's CDR3 is CASSYGVPNTEAFF. The CDR3 DNA reads TGTGCCAGCAGTTACGGAGTCCCGAACACTGAAGCTTTCTTT.

The J gene is TRBJ2-2, the V gene TRBV7-9; D gene unclear. From germline, CDR1 is SEHNR and CDR2 FQNEAQ (reference sequence). The CDR3 runs to 17 residues. V lost 6 bases and J 0 bases, leaving 17 bases between the germline ends. The DNA of the CDR3 is TGTGCCAGCAGAAACGGACGGATATATACGAACACCGGGGAGCTGTTTTTT. This sequence encodes CASRNGRIYTNTGELFF.

The rearrangement links TRBV27 to TRBJ1-5; D is possibly TRBD1 (6 bases). This CDR3 region has 14 residues. Trimming cost V 3 bases and J 4 bases, with 10 bases left between them. Germline V gene sequence: CDR1 MNHEY, CDR2 SMNVEV (reference sequence). The CDR3 sequence is CASSFVRGNQPQHF. CDR3 sequence (DNA): TGTGCCAGCAGTTTTGTCAGGGGTAATCAGCCCCAGCATTTT.

This rearrangement joins TRBV5-1 to TRBJ2-1; 9 bases line up with TRBD2. J lost 7 bases, V lost 0 bases, and 11 bases had no gene match. CDR1 is SGHRS, CDR2 YFSETQ, per germline. The CDR3 loop spans 17 amino acids. CDR3 nucleotides: TGCGCCAGCAGCTTGGCGGAGTTTAGCGGGAGAGGTAATGAGCAGTTCTTC. Protein sequence: CASSLAEFSGRGNEQFF.

V is TRBV7-3 and J is TRBJ2-1; D may be TRBD1 (6 bases). Germline CDR1 reads SGHTA; CDR2 reads FQGTGA. CDR3 length equals 15 residues. Trimming shortened V by 5 bases and J by 8 bases, and 19 bases separated the two germline ends. The CDR3 bases are TGTGCCAGCAGCAAACAGGGTATGTCCCTCGATGAGCAGTTCTTC. It encodes CASSKQGMSLDEQFF. The variable domain in full, completed from reference TRBV7-3 and TRBJ2-1, reads GAGVSQTPSNKVTEKGKYVELRCDPISGHTALYWYRQSLGQGPEFLIYFQGTGAADDSGLPNDRFFAVRPEGSVSTLKIQRTERGDSAVYLCASSKQGMSLDEQFFGPGTRLTVL.

This chain connects TRBV6-5 to TRBJ2-4; possible D gene TRBD2, 5 bases. Germline values: CDR1 MNHEY, CDR2 SVGAGI. The CDR3 runs to 14 residues. V lost 4 bases and J 7 bases, leaving 14 bases between the germline ends. This CDR3 is CASSSSGAGNIQYF. The CDR3 region has the DNA TGTGCCAGCAGTTCAAGCGGAGCTGGGAACATTCAGTACTTC.

V and J are TRBV7-2 and TRBJ2-3, with 8 bases that match TRBD2. V gave up 8 bases and J gave up 1 base; unmatched junction bases: 5. The CDR3 length is 14 residues. Germline V gene lookup returns CDR1 SGHTA and CDR2 FQGNSA. The CDR3 reads CASGGGRRTDTQYF. The CDR3 DNA reads TGTGCCAGCGGCGGGGGGAGGCGCACAGATACGCAGTATTTT.

V is TRBV2 and J is TRBJ2-4, with D tentatively TRBD1 (5 bases). From germline, CDR1 is SNHLY and CDR2 FYNNEI. V lost 6 bases and J 2 bases, leaving 11 bases between the germline ends. CDR3 length equals 14 residues. The CDR3: CASRAGLTKNIQYF. The CDR3 DNA is TGTGCCAGCAGAGCAGGGCTAACCAAAAACATTCAGTACTTC.

The chain recombines TRBV4-1 with TRBJ2-7; unclear D gene. There are 15 residues in the CDR3. The germline V gene has CDR1 MGHRA and CDR2 YSYEKL. V dropped 0 bases and J dropped 1 base, with 10 bases sitting between them. The CDR3, as DNA: TGCGCCAGCAGCCAAGAGCGATCCCGTTCCTACGAGCAGTACTTC. Amino acids: CASSQERSRSYEQYF.

The gene calls are TRBV9 and TRBJ2-7; D ambiguous. V lost 3 bases and J lost 7, with 20 bases in between. Germline V gene lookup returns CDR1 SGDLS and CDR2 YYNGEE. The CDR3 sequence is 15 residues long. CDR3 bases: TGTGCCAGCAGCGCGCAACACGACGGTTTCGTGGAGCAGTACTTC. Its protein is CASSAQHDGFVEQYF.